Reported below is one T cell receptor (beta chain). Its antigen is unidentified. These data are taken from a study of T-cell memory formation after mild COVID-19. Points from the study as a whole: Clonal second-wave expansions that peaked on day 37 had unconfirmed SARS-CoV-2 specificity. Clones that contracted from day 15 to 85 had balanced CD4/CD8; later expanders were CD4+ biased.

Germline-derived CDR1 and CDR2 are MNHEY and SVGEGT. Trimming at V came to 4 bases and at J to 2 bases, leaving 15 bases not matched to a gene. CDR3 length: 18 residues. TCRdb recomputed calls from the 5' RACE reads with MiXCR, one row per CDR3 protein. This table holds 300,000 to 400,000 distinct CDR3 sequences, more than 15% found once. This sequence was found in a young man who had mild COVID-19 (a few samples of this study predate the infection). Cell type and time point are not known. Input material: PBMCs or a T cell subset sorted from them (not recorded which). The chain is built from TRBV6-2 or TRBV6-3 and TRBJ2-3, with 7 bases aligning to TRBD1. The DNA of the CDR3 is TGTGCCAGCAGTTTCGATCGGACAGGCCAAATCGACACAGATACGCAGTATTTT. Translating it yields CASSFDRTGQIDTDTQYF.